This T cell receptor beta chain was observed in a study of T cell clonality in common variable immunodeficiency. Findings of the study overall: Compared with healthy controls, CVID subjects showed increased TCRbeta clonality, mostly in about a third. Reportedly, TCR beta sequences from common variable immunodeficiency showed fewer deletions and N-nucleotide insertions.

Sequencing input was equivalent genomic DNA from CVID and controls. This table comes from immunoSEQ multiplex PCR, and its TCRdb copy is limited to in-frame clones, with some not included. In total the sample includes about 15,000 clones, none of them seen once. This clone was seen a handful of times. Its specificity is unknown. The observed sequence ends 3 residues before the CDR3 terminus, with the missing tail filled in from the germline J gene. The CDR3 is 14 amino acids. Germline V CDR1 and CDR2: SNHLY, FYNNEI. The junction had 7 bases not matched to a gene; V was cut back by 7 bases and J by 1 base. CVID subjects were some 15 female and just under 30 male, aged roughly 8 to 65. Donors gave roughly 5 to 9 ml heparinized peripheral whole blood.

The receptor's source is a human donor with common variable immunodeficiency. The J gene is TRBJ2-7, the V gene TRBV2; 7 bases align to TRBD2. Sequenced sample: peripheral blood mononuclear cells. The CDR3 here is CASNRDGGSYEQYF. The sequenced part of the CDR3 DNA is TGTGCCAGCAATAGGGACGGGGGGTCCTACGAG.